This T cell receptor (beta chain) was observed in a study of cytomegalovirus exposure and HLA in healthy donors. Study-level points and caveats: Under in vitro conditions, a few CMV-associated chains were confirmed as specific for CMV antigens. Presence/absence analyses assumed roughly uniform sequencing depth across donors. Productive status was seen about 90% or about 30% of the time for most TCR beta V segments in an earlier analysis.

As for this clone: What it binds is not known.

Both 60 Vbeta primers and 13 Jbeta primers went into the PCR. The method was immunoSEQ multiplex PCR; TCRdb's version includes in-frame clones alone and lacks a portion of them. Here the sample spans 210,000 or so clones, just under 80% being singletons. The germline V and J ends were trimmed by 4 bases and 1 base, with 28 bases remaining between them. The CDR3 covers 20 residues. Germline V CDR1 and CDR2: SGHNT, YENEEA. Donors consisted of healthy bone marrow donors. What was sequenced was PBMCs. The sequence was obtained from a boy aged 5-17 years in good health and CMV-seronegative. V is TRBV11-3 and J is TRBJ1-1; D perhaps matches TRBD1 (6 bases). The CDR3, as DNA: TGTGCCAGCAGCTCGACAAAGGTGTGGGGACATATTGGGCAGAACACTGAAGCTTTCTTT. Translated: CASSSTKVWGHIGQNTEAFF.